The clone carrying this TCR beta chain occurred many times. Antigen specificity is unknown. Germline CDR1 and CDR2: SQVTM and ANQGSEA. Trimming pared 0 bases from V and 9 bases from J, leaving 9 bases between. There are 12 residues in the CDR3. This sample is part of a study of post-analysis software for immune sequencing data. The study, taken as a whole, reports: Patients showed TRBV5-6, TRBV5-1 and TRBV20-1 among a few TRBV segments more frequent than in controls.

Unique molecular identifiers tagged the TCR beta cDNA libraries. Each CDR3 protein is one row after TCRdb ran MiXCR on the PCR reads. This sample carries around 250,000 distinct CDR3 sequences, 30% to 45% of them seen once, and the ten largest clones take under 5.5%. Sequenced material: blood. The chain carries TRBV29-1 and TRBJ2-1; maybe TRBD2 (6 bases). The source of this sequence is a girl aged 10-17 years with multiple sclerosis. DNA of the CDR3: TGCAGCGTTGAAGATCCGGGGGTTGAGCAGTTCTTC. Encoded protein: CSVEDPGVEQFF.